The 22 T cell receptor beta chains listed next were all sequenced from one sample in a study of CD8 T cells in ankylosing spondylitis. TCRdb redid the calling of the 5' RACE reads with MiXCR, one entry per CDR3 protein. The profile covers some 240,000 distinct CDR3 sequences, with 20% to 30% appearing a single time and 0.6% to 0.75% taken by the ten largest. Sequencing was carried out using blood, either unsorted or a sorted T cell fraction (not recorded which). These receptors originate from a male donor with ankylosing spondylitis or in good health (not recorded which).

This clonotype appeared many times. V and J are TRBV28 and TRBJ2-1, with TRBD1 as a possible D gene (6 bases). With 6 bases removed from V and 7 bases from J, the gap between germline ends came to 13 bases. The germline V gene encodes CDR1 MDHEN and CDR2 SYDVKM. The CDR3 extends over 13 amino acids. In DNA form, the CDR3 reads TGTGCCAGCAGAGCACAGGGATCTAATGAGCAGTTCTTC. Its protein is CASRAQGSNEQFF.

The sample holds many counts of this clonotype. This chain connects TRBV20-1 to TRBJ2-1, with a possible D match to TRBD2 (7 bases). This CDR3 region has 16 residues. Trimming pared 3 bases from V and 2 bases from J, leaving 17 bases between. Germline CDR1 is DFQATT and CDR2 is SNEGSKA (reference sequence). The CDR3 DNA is TGCAGTGCTAGGGGGGGGGCAGCAACAACCTACAATGAGCAGTTCTTC. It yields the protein CSARGGAATTYNEQFF.

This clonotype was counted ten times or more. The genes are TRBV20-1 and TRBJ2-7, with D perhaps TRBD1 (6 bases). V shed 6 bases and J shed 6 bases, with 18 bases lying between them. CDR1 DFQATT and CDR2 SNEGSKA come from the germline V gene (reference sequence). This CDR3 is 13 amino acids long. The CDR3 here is CSALPGQSVEQYF. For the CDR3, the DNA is TGCAGTGCGCTACCGGGACAATCGGTCGAGCAGTACTTC.

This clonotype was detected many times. This CDR3 is CAIKRGVEQYF. In nucleotides, the CDR3 is TGTGCCATCAAGAGGGGTGTCGAGCAGTACTTC. This rearrangement joins TRBV6-5 to TRBJ2-7, with D possibly being TRBD1 or TRBD2 (5 bases each). Germline V gives CDR1 MNHEY, CDR2 SVGAGI. V dropped 10 bases and J dropped 6 bases, with 13 bases sitting between them. The CDR3 contains 11 residues.

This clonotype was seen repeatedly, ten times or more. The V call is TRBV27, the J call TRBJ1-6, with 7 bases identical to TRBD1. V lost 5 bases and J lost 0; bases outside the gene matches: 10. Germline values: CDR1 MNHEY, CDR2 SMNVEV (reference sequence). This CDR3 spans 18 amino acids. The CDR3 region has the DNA TGTGCCAGCAGTCGTAGACAGGGAGGGAGCTCCTATAATTCACCCCTCCACTTT. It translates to CASSRRQGGSSYNSPLHF.

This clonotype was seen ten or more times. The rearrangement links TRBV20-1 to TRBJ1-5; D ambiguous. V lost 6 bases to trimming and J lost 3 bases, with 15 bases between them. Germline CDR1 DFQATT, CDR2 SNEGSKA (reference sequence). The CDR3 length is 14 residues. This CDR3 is CSAAGYTANQPQHF. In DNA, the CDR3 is TGCAGTGCCGCCGGGTACACAGCCAATCAGCCCCAGCATTTT.

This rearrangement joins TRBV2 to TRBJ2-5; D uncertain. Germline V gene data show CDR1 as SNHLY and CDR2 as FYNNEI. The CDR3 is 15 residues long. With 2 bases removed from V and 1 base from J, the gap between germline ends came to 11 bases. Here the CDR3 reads CASSESRGSQETQYF. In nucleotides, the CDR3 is TGTGCCAGCAGTGAATCCCGCGGCAGCCAAGAGACCCAGTACTTC.

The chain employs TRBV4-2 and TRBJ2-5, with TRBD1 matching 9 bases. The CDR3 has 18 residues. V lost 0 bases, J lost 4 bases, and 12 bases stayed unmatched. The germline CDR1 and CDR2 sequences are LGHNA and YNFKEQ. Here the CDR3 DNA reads TGTGCCAGCAGCCAAGATCCGGGCCTTGAGGGACAGGGAGAGACCCAGTACTTC. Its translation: CASSQDPGLEGQGETQYF.

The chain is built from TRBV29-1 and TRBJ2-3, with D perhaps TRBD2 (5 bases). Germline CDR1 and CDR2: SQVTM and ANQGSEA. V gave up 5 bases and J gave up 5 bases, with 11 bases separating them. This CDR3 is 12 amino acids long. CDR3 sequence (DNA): TGCAGCGTTAGGACTGCGGGAGATACGCAGTATTTT. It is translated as CSVRTAGDTQYF.

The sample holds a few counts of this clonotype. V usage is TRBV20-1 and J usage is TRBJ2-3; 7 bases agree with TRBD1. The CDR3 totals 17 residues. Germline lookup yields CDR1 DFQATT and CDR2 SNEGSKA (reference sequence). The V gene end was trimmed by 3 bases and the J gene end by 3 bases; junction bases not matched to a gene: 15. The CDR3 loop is CSARGHNRDRFTDTQYF. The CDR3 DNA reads TGCAGTGCTAGGGGTCATAACCGGGACAGATTTACAGATACGCAGTATTTT.

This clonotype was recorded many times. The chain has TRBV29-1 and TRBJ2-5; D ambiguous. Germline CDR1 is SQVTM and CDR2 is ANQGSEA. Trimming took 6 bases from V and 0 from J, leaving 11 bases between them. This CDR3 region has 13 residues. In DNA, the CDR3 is TGCAGCGTCCAAACAGAGTACCAAGAGACCCAGTACTTC. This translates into CSVQTEYQETQYF.

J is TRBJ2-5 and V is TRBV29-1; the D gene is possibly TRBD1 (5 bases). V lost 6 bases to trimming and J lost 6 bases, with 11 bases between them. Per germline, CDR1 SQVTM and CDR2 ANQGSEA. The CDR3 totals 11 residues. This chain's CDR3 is CSVRTSQTQYF. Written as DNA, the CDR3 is TGCAGCGTACGGACATCACAGACCCAGTACTTC. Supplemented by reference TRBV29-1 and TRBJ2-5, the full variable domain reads SAVISQKPSRDICQRGTSLTIQCQVDSQVTMMFWYRQQPGQSLTLIATANQGSEATYESGFVIDKFPISRPNLTFSTLTVSNMSPEDSSIYLCSVRTSQTQYFGPGTRLLVL.

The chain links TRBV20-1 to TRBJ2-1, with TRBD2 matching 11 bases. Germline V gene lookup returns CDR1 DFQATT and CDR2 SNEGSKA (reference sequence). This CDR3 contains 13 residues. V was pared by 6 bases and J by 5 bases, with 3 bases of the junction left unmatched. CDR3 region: CSAISGGDNEQFF. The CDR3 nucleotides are TGCAGTGCCATTAGCGGGGGGGACAATGAGCAGTTCTTC.

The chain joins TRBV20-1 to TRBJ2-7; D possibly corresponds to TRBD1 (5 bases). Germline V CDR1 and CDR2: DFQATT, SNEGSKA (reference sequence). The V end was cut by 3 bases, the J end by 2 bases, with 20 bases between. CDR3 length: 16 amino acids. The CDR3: CSASETGAGNPYEQYF. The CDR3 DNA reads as TGCAGTGCTAGTGAAACTGGCGCAGGGAACCCCTACGAGCAGTACTTC.

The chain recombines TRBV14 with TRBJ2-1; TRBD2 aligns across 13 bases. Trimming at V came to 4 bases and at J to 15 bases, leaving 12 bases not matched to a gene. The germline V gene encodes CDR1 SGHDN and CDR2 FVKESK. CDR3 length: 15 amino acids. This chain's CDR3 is CASSLFRTSGGNWFF. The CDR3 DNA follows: TGTGCCAGCAGCCTGTTCAGGACTAGCGGGGGTAATTGGTTCTTC. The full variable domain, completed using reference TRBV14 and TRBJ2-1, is EAGVTQFPSHSVIEKGQTVTLRCDPISGHDNLYWYRRVMGKEIKFLLHFVKESKQDESGMPNNRFLAERTGGTYSTLKVQPAELEDSGVYFCASSLFRTSGGNWFFGPGTRLTVL.

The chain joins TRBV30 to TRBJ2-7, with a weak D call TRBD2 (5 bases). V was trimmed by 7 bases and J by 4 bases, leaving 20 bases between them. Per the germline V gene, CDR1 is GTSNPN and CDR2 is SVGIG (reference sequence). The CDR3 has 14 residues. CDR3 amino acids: CASQYGRERYEQYF. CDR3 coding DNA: TGTGCCTCCCAATATGGACGGGAAAGATACGAGCAGTACTTC.

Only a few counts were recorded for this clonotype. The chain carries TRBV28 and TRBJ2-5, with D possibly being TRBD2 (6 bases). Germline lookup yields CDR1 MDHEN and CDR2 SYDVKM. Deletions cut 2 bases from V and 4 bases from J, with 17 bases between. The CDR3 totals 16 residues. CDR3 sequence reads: CASSLLGRGAAETQYF. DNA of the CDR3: TGTGCCAGCAGTTTACTTGGCCGCGGGGCAGCAGAGACCCAGTACTTC.

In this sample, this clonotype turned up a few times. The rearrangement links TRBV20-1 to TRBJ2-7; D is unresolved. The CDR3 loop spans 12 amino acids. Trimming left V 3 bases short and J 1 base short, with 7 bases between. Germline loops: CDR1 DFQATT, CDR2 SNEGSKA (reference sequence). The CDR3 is CSASRQSYEQYF. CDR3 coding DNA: TGCAGTGCTAGTCGCCAGTCCTACGAGCAGTACTTC.

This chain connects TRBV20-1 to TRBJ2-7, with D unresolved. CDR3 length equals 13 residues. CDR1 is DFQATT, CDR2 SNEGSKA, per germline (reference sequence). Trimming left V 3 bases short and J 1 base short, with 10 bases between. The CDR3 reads CSASDDKSYEQYF. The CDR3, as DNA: TGCAGTGCTAGTGATGACAAATCCTACGAGCAGTACTTC.

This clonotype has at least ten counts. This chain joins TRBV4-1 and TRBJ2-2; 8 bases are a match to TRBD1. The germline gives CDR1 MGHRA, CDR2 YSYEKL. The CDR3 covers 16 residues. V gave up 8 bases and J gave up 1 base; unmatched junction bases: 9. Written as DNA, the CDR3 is TGCGCCAGCGGATACATCGGGACAGGGAACACCGGGGAGCTGTTTTTT. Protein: CASGYIGTGNTGELFF.

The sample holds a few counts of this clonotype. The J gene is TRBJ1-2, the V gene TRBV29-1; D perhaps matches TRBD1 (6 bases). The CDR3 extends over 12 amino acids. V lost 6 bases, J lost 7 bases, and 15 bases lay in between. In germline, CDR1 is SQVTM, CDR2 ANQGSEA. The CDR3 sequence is CSVGDIRGGYTF. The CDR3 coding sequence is TGCAGCGTCGGGGACATTCGGGGTGGCTACACCTTC.

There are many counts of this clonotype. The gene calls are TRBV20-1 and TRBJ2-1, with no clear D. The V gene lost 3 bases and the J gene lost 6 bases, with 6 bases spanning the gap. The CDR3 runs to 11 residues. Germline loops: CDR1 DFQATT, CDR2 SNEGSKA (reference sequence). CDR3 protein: CSASRTNEQFF. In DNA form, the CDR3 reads TGCAGTGCTAGTCGGACCAATGAGCAGTTCTTC.